The rows below give T cell receptor beta chains drawn from one sample of a study of identical twins. One entry per CDR3 protein, called by TCRdb with MiXCR from the 5' RACE reads. The data contain roughly 1,500,000 distinct CDR3 sequences, around a third of them singletons. Sequencing was performed on cord blood. These receptors were obtained from a newborn girl in good health. CDR3s include the opening cysteine and the closing phenylalanine or tryptophan. The order of the fields is clone size, V gene, J gene, D gene, CDR3 protein, CDR3 DNA. A D gene is named only where the DNA matches it firmly. Clone sizes are given selectively: once, few, many, or a class where the clone is expanded.

size: few; V: TRBV15; J: TRBJ2-7; D: NA; CDR3: CATRNSAGSEQYF; DNA: TGTGCCACCAGGAACTCTGCGGGGAGCGAGCAGTACTTC
size: NA; V: TRBV28; J: TRBJ2-5; D: NA; CDR3: CASVTGPQETQYF; DNA: TGTGCCAGCGTTACAGGGCCACAAGAGACCCAGTACTTC
size: NA; V: TRBV6-6; J: TRBJ2-7; D: TRBD1; CDR3: CATVHTGDDEQYF; DNA: TGTGCCACCGTTCACACAGGGGACGACGAGCAGTACTTC
size: NA; V: TRBV6-1; J: TRBJ1-1; D: NA; CDR3: CASSSLGNGAFF; DNA: TGTGCCAGCAGTTCGTTAGGGAACGGAGCTTTCTTT
size: NA; V: TRBV20-1; J: TRBJ2-2; D: TRBD1; CDR3: CSAKDRGRPNTGELFF; DNA: TGCAGTGCAAAGGACAGGGGGCGCCCAAACACCGGGGAGCTGTTTTTT
size: NA; V: TRBV9; J: TRBJ2-3; D: NA; CDR3: CASSVGGITDTQYF; DNA: TGTGCCAGCAGCGTGGGGGGAATCACAGATACGCAGTATTTT
size: few; V: TRBV28; J: TRBJ1-2; D: TRBD1; CDR3: CASSLPHRGIYGYTF; DNA: TGTGCCAGCAGTTTGCCCCACAGGGGAATCTATGGCTACACCTTC
size: many; V: TRBV29-1; J: TRBJ2-5; D: TRBD2; CDR3: CSVVSGVYQETQYF; DNA: TGCAGCGTTGTTAGCGGGGTCTACCAAGAGACCCAGTACTTC
size: few; V: TRBV20-1; J: TRBJ1-2; D: TRBD1; CDR3: CSAGDRGRNYGYTF; DNA: TGCAGTGCTGGAGACAGGGGGCGGAACTATGGCTACACCTTC
size: NA; V: TRBV5-1; J: TRBJ2-6; D: NA; CDR3: CTSSLDLRPGANVLTF; DNA: TGCACCAGCAGCTTGGACCTCCGCCCTGGGGCCAACGTCCTGACTTTC
size: NA; V: TRBV3-1; J: TRBJ2-3; D: TRBD1; CDR3: CASSQEVWDRETDTQYF; DNA: TGTGCCAGCAGCCAAGAAGTTTGGGACAGGGAGACAGATACGCAGTATTTT
size: NA; V: TRBV7-9; J: TRBJ2-1; D: TRBD2; CDR3: CASSLSGTSGRVNEQFF; DNA: TGTGCCAGCAGCCTTTCTGGGACTAGCGGGAGGGTCAATGAGCAGTTCTTC
size: NA; V: TRBV7-9; J: TRBJ2-5; D: TRBD2; CDR3: CASSLELAGDRPQYF; DNA: TGTGCCAGCAGCTTAGAACTAGCGGGAGACCGGCCCCAGTACTTC
size: NA; V: TRBV7-9; J: TRBJ2-7; D: NA; CDR3: CASSSRGSSSYEQYF; DNA: TGTGCCAGCAGCTCCCGGGGGAGTAGCTCCTACGAGCAGTACTTC
size: NA; V: TRBV6-1; J: TRBJ2-3; D: TRBD2; CDR3: CACTIGLAVTDTQYF; DNA: TGTGCCTGCACCATCGGACTAGCAGTCACAGATACGCAGTATTTT
size: many; V: TRBV10-3; J: TRBJ1-6; D: TRBD1; CDR3: CAISRTGGNSPLHF; DNA: TGTGCCATCAGCCGGACAGGGGGAAATTCACCCCTCCACTTT
size: NA; V: TRBV3-1; J: TRBJ1-1; D: NA; CDR3: CASSQAGGGAFF; DNA: TGTGCCAGCAGCCAAGCAGGTGGGGGAGCTTTCTTT
size: many; V: TRBV10-3; J: TRBJ2-7; D: NA; CDR3: CAISLQSYEQYF; DNA: TGTGCCATCAGTTTACAGAGCTACGAGCAGTACTTC
size: once; V: TRBV3-1; J: TRBJ2-5; D: NA; CDR3: CASRRAGPETQYF; DNA: TGTGCCAGCCGTCGGGCGGGACCAGAGACCCAGTACTTC
size: few; V: TRBV12-3/TRBV12-4; J: TRBJ1-2; D: TRBD1; CDR3: CASTNPTGVDGGYTF; DNA: TGTGCCAGCACCAACCCGACAGGGGTCGATGGAGGCTACACCTTC
size: NA; V: TRBV7-6; J: TRBJ1-3; D: NA; CDR3: CASSSGVASSGNTIYF; DNA: TGTGCCAGCAGCTCGGGGGTTGCAAGCTCTGGAAACACCATATATTTT
size: NA; V: TRBV6-6; J: TRBJ1-2; D: NA; CDR3: CASSSEIYGYTF; DNA: TGTGCCAGCAGTTCGGAGATCTATGGCTACACCTTC
size: NA; V: TRBV7-2; J: TRBJ1-2; D: NA; CDR3: CASSSYLGSGDGYTF; DNA: TGTGCCAGCAGCTCCTATCTGGGGTCGGGGGATGGCTACACCTTC
size: NA; V: TRBV6-6; J: TRBJ1-1; D: TRBD1; CDR3: CASSYPGTGNTEAFF; DNA: TGTGCCAGCAGTTACCCCGGGACAGGGAACACTGAAGCTTTCTTT
size: many; V: TRBV7-9; J: TRBJ2-3; D: NA; CDR3: CASSLALGDTQYF; DNA: TGTGCCAGCAGCTTAGCCCTGGGAGATACGCAGTATTTT
size: few; V: TRBV6-1; J: TRBJ1-5; D: TRBD1; CDR3: CASSPWSRWGTGTQSRDQPQHF; DNA: TGTGCCAGCAGCCCCTGGTCTAGATGGGGGACAGGTACTCAGTCAAGGGATCAGCCCCAGCATTTT
size: many; V: TRBV11-2; J: TRBJ2-1; D: TRBD2; CDR3: CASRPRLAGDGEQFF; DNA: TGTGCCAGCAGACCCAGACTAGCGGGAGACGGTGAGCAGTTCTTC
size: many; V: TRBV6-2/TRBV6-3; J: TRBJ2-7; D: NA; CDR3: CASSPTEYEQYF; DNA: TGTGCCAGCAGTCCTACAGAGTACGAGCAGTACTTC
size: NA; V: TRBV20-1; J: TRBJ2-7; D: TRBD1; CDR3: CSARVIQGDRGPEQYF; DNA: TGCAGTGCTAGAGTCATCCAGGGGGACAGGGGGCCCGAGCAGTACTTC
size: NA; V: TRBV24-1; J: TRBJ2-3; D: TRBD2; CDR3: CATSDGSSGGITDTQYF; DNA: TGTGCCACCAGTGATGGGTCTAGCGGGGGGATAACAGATACGCAGTATTTT
size: once; V: TRBV6-5; J: TRBJ1-4; D: NA; CDR3: CASSYMGAGEKLFF; DNA: TGTGCCAGCAGTTACATGGGTGCGGGTGAAAAACTGTTTTTT
size: NA; V: TRBV20-1; J: TRBJ1-2; D: TRBD1; CDR3: CSASPPRQGLLYGYTF; DNA: TGCAGTGCTAGTCCACCACGACAGGGCCTTCTCTATGGCTACACCTTC
size: few; V: TRBV20-1; J: TRBJ1-1; D: NA; CDR3: CSARVPGRGTEAFF; DNA: TGCAGTGCTAGAGTCCCCGGACGAGGCACTGAAGCTTTCTTT
size: NA; V: TRBV24-1; J: TRBJ1-2; D: NA; CDR3: CATRVGGPYYGYTF; DNA: TGTGCCACCCGTGTTGGGGGACCGTACTATGGCTACACCTTC
size: few; V: TRBV4-1; J: TRBJ1-5; D: NA; CDR3: CASSQDQGRAQPQHF; DNA: TGCGCCAGCAGCCAAGATCAGGGGAGAGCTCAGCCCCAGCATTTT